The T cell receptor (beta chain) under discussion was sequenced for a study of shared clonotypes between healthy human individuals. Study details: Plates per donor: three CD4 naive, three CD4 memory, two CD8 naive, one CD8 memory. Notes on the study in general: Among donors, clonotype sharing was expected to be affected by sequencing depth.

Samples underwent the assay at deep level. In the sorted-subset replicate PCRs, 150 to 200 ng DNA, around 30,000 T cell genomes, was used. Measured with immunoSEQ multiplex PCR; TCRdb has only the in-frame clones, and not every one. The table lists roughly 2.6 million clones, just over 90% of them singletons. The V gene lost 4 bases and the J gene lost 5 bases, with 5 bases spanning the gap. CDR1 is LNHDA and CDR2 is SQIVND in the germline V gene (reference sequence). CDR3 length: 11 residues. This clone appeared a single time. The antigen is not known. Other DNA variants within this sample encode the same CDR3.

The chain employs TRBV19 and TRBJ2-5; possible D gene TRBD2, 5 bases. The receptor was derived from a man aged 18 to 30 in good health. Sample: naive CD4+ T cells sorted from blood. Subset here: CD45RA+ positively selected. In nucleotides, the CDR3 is TGTGCCAGTAGTACGGGGGAGACCCAGTACTTC. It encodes CASSTGETQYF.